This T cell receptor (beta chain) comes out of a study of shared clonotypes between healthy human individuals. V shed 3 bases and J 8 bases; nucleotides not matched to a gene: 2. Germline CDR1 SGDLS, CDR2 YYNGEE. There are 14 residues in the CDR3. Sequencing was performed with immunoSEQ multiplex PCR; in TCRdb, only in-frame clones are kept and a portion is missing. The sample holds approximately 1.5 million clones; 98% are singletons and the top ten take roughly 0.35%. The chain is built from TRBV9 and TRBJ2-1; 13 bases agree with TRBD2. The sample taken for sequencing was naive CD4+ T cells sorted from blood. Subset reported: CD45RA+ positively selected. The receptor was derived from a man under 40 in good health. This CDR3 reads CASSETSGRDEQFF. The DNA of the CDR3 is TGTGCCAGCAGCGAAACTAGCGGGAGGGATGAGCAGTTCTTC.